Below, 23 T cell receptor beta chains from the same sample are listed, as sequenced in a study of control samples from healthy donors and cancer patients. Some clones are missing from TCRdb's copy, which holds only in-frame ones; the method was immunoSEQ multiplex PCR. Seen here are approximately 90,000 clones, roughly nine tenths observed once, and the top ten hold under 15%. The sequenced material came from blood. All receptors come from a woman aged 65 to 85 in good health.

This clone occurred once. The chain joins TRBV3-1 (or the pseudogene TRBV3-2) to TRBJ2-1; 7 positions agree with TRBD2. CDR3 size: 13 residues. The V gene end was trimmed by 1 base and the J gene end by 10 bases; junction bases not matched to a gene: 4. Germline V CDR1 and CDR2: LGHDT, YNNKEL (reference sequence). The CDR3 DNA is TGTGCCAGCAGCCAAGCGGGAGGATGGGAGCAGTTCTTC. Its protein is CASSQAGGWEQFF.

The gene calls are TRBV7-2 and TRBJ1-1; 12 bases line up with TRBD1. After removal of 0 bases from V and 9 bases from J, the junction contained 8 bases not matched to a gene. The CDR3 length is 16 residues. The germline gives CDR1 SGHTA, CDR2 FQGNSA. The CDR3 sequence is CASSLARGTGGGKAFF. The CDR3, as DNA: TGTGCCAGCAGCTTAGCGCGTGGGACAGGGGGCGGGAAAGCTTTCTTT.

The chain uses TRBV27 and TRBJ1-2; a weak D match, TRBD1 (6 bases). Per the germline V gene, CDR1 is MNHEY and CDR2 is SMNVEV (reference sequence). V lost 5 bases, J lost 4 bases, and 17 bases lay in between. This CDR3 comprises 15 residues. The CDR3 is CASSPLGALGYGYTF. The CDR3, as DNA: TGTGCCAGCAGTCCGTTGGGGGCGCTGGGCTATGGCTACACCTTC.

CDR3 loop: CASSQTSGSWETQYF. The CDR3 nucleotides read TGCGCCAGCAGCCAGACTAGCGGGAGTTGGGAGACCCAGTACTTC. The chain joins TRBV4-1 to TRBJ2-5; 12 bases fit TRBD2. This CDR3 has 15 residues. CDR1 and CDR2 from the germline V gene are MGHRA and YSYEKL. Germline trimming cut 3 bases from V and 5 bases from J; bases unmatched to any gene: 4.

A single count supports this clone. CDR3 DNA sequence: TGTGCCAGTGCATCCCGGGACAGGGGGCTGAATGGCTACACCTTC. Its protein product is CASASRDRGLNGYTF. J is TRBJ1-2 and V is TRBV19; 12 bases align to TRBD1. This CDR3 spans 15 amino acids. CDR1 and CDR2 from the germline V gene are LNHDA and SQIVND (reference sequence). V lost 8 bases to trimming and J lost 6 bases; unmatched junction nucleotides: 10.

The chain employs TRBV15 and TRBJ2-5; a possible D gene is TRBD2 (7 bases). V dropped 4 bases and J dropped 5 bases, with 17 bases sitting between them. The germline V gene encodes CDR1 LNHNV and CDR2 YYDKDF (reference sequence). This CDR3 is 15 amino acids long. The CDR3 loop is CATSKEGGRGETQYF. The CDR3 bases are TGTGCCACCAGCAAAGAGGGGGGGCGAGGTGAGACCCAGTACTTC.

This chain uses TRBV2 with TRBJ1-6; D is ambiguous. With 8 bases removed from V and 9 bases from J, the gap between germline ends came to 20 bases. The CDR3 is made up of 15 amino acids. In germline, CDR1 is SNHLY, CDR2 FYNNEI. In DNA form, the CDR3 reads TGTGCCAGCGCCGGACCCCCGGAAGGTAGTTCACCCCTCCACTTT. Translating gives CASAGPPEGSSPLHF.

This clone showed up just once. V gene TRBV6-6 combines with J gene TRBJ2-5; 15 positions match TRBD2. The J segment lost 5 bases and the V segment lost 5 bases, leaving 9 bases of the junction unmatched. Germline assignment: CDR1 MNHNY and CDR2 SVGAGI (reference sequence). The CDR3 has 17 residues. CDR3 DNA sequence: TGTGCCAGCAGTCCGCGGACTAGCGGGGGGGCCGGGGAGACCCAGTACTTC. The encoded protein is CASSPRTSGGAGETQYF.

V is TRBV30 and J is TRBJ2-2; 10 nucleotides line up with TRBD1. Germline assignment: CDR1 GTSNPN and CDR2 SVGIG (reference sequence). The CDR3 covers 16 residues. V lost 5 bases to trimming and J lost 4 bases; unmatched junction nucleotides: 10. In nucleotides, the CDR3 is TGTGCCTGGGGTCCACCGGGACAGGGGTTCACCGGGGAGCTGTTTTTT. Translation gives CAWGPPGQGFTGELFF.

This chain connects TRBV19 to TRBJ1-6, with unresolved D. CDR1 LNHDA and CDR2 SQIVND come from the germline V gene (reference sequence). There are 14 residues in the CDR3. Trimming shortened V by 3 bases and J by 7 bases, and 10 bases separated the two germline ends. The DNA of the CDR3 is TGTGCCAGTAGTATGGAGGTGGGGAATTCACCCCTCCACTTT. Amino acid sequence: CASSMEVGNSPLHF.

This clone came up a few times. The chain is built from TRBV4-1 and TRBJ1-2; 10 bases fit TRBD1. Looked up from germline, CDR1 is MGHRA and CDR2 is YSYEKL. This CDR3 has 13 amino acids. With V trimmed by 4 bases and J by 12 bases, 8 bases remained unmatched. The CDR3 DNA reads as TGCGCCAGCAGCCTCGGGACAGGGGAGTTAAACACCTTC. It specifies CASSLGTGELNTF.

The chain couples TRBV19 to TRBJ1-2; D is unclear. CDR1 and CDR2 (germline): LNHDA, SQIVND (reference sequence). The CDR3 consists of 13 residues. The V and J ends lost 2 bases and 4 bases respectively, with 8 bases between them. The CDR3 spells CASSIRSLYGYTF. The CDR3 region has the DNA TGTGCCAGTAGTATACGAAGTCTCTATGGCTACACCTTC.

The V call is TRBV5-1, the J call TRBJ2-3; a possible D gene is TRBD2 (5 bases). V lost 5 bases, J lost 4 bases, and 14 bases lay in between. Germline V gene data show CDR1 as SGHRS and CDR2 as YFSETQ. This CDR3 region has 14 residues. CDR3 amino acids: CASRDNEGPDTQYF. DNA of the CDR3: TGCGCCAGCAGGGATAACGAGGGTCCAGATACGCAGTATTTT.

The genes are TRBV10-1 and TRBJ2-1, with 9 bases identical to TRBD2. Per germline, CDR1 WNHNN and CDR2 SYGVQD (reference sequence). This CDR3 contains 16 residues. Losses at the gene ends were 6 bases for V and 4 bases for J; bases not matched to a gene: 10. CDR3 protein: CASSGLGAGGYNEQFF. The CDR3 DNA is TGCGCCAGCAGCGGTCTAGGAGCGGGAGGATACAATGAGCAGTTCTTC.

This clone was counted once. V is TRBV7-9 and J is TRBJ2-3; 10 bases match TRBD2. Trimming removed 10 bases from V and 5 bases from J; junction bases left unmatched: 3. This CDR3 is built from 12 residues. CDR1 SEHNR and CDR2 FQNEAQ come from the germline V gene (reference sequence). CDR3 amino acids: CATERGGDTQYF. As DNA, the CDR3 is TGTGCCACTGAGCGGGGGGGAGATACGCAGTATTTT. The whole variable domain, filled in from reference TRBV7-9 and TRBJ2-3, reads DTGVSQNPRHKITKRGQNVTFRCDPISEHNRLYWYRQTLGQGPEFLTYFQNEAQLEKSRLLSDRFSAERPKGSFSTLEIQRTEQGDSAMYLCATERGGDTQYFGPGTRLTVL.

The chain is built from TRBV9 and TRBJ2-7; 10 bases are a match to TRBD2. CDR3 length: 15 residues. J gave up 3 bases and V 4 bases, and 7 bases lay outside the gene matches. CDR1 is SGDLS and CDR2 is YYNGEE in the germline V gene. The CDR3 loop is CASSPSGGGNYEQYF. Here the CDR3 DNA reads TGTGCCAGCAGCCCAAGCGGGGGGGGTAACTACGAGCAGTACTTC.

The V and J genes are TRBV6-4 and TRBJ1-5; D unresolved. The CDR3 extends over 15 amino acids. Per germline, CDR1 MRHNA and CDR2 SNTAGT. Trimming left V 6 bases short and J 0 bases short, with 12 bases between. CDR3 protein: CASSPDFYSNQPQHF. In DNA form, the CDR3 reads TGTGCCAGCAGCCCTGATTTTTATAGCAATCAGCCCCAGCATTTT.

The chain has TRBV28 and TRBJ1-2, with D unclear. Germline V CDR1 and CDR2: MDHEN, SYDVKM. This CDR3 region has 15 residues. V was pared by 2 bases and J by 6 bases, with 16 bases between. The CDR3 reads CASSLDGRVSHGYTF. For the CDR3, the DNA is TGTGCCAGCAGTTTAGATGGACGTGTATCTCATGGCTACACCTTC.

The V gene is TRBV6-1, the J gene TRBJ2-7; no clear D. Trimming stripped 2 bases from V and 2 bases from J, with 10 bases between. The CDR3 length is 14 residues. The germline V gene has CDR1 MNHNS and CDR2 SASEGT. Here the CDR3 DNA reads TGTGCCAGCAGTGAATACAGCTACCCCTACGAGCAGTACTTC. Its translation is CASSEYSYPYEQYF.

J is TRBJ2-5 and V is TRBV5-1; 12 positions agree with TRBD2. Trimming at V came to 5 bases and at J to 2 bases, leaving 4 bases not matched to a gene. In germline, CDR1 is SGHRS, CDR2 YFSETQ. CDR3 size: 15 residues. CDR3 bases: TGCGCCAGCAGGGCGGGGACTAGCGGGCAAGAGACCCAGTACTTC. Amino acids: CASRAGTSGQETQYF. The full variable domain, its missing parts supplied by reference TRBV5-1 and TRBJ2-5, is KAGVTQTPRYLIKTRGQQVTLSCSPISGHRSVSWYQQTPGQGLQFLFEYFSETQRNKGNFPGRFSGRQFSNSRSEMNVSTLELGDSALYLCASRAGTSGQETQYFGPGTRLLVL.

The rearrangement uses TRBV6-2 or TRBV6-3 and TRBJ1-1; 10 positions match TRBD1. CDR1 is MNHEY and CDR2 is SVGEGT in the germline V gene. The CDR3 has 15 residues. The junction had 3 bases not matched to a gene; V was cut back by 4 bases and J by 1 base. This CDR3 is CASSSRQGANTEAFF. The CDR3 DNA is TGTGCCAGCAGTTCTAGACAGGGGGCGAACACTGAAGCTTTCTTT.

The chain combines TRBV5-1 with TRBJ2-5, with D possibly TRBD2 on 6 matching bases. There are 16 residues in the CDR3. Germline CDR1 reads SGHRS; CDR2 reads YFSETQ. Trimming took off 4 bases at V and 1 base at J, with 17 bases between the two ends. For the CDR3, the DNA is TGCGCCAGCAGCCCTGGACTAACAGGTACCCAAGAGACCCAGTACTTC. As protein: CASSPGLTGTQETQYF.

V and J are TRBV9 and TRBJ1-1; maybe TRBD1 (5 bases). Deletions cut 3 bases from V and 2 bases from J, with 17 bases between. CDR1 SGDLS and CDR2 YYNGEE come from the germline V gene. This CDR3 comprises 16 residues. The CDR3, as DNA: TGTGCCAGCAGCGCGGGACTGGAACTGGAAAACACTGAAGCTTTCTTT. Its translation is CASSAGLELENTEAFF.